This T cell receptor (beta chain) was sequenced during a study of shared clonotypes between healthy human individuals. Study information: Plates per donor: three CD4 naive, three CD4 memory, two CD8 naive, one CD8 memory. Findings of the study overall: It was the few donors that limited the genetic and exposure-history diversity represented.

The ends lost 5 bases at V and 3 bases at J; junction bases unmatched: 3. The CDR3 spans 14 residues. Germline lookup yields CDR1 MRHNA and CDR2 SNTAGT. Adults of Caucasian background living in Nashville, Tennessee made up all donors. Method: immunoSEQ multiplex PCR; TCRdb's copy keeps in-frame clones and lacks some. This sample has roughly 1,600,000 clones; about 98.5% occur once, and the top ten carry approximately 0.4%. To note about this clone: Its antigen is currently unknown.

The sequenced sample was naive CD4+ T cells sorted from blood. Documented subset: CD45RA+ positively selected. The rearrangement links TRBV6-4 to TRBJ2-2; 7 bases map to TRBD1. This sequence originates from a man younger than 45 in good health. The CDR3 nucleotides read TGTGCCAGCAGTAAAACAGGGGACACCGGGGAGCTGTTTTTT. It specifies CASSKTGDTGELFF.